This record concerns one TCR beta chain sequence. Its antigen is unknown. CDR1 and CDR2 from the germline V gene are SEHNR and FQNEAQ (reference sequence). The ends lost 5 bases at V and 13 bases at J; junction bases unmatched: 13. The CDR3 covers 15 residues. The data derive from a study of regulatory T cells in long-lasting Graves disease. Study background: Graves' patients with a new diagnosis had received antithyroid drugs under 3 months.

The time point is: newly diagnosed GD, antithyroid drugs for less than 3 months. The TCR library was made from RNA that had been extracted from PBMCs in TRIzol. Each patient gave around 10 milliliters of EDTA-anticoagulated peripheral blood. TCR beta libraries were built with iRepertoire HTBI primers and Arm-PCR of CDR3 regions. TCRdb itself ran the multiplex PCR reads through MiXCR, one entry per CDR3 protein. Among approximately 560,000 distinct CDR3 sequences listed, 15% to 20% were seen once. Whole-study findings and limits: In persistent patients, shared public clonotypes (roughly 3,000) outnumbered those in new patients (about 890). Persistent Graves' disease cases displayed lower TCR diversity than newly diagnosed ones.

This same sample was also taken into another study, of T cells in Graves' hyperthyroidism and ophthalmopathy.

Specimen: peripheral blood mononuclear cells (PBMCs), collected at new diagnosis, from a patient treated with antithyroid drugs. V is TRBV7-9 and J is TRBJ2-5; TRBD2 matches 13 bases. The receptor comes from a man between 18 and 29 years old with Graves disease. In nucleotides, the CDR3 is TGTGCCAGCAGCCAGGCCGGGACTAGCGGGAACTGGGGGTACTTC. This translates into CASSQAGTSGNWGYF.